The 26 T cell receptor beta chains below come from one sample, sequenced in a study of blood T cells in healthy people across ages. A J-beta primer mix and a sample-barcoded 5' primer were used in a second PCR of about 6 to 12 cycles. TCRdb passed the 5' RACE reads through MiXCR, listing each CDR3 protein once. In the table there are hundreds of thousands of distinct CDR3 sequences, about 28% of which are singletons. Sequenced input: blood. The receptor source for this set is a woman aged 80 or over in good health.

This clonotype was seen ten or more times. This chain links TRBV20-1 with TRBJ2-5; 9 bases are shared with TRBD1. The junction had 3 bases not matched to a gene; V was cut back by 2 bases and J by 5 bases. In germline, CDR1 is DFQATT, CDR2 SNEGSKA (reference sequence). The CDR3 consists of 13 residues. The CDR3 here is CSARRDRAETQYF. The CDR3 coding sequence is TGCAGTGCTAGACGGGACAGGGCGGAGACCCAGTACTTC.

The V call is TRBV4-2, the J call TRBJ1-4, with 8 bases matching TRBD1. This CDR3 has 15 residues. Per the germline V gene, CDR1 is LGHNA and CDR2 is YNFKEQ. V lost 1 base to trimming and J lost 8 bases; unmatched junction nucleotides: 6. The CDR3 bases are TGTGCCAGCAGCCAAGGACAGGGGACAGTAGAAAAACTGTTTTTT. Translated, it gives CASSQGQGTVEKLFF.

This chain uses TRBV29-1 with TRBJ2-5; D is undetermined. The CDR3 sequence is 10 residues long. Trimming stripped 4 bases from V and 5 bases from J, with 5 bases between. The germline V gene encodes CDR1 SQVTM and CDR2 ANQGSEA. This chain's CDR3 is CSVVVETQYF. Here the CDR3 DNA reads TGCAGCGTTGTGGTGGAGACCCAGTACTTC.

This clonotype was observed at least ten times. CDR3 loop: CSAHNRDGKNIQYF. The CDR3 nucleotides read TGCAGCGCACACAACCGGGACGGGAAAAACATTCAGTACTTC. The chain has TRBV29-1 and TRBJ2-4; D possibly uses TRBD1 or TRBD2 (5 bases each). The V gene lost 7 bases and the J gene lost 4 bases, with 17 bases spanning the gap. Germline lookup yields CDR1 SQVTM and CDR2 ANQGSEA. This CDR3 comprises 14 residues.

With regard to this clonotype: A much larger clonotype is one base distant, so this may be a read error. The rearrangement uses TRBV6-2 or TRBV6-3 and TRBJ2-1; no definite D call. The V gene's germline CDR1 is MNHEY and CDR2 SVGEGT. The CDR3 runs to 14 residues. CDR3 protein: CAGSYSNLRNEQFF. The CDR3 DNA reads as TGTGCCGGCAGTTACTCGAATCTGCGAAATGAGCAGTTCTTC.

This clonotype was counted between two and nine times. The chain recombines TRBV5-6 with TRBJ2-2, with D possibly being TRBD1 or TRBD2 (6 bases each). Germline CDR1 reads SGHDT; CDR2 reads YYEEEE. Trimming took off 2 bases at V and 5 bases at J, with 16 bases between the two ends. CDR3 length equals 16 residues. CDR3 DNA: TGTGCCAGCAGCTTCCCGGGGGCCTTATGGACCGGGGAGCTGTTTTTT. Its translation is CASSFPGALWTGELFF.

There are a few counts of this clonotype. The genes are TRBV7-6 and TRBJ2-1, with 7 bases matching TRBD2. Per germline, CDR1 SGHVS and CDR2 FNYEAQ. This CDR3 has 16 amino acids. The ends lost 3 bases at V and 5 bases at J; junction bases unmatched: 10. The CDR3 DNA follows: TGTGCCAGCAGCTTGGGGGAGGGCCTAGCGGACAATGAGCAGTTCTTC. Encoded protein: CASSLGEGLADNEQFF.

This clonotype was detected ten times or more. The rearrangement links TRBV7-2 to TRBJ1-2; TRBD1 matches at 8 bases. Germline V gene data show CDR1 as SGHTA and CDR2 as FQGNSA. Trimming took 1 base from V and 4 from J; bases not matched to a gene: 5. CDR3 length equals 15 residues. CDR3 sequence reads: CASSLGTGPSYGYTF. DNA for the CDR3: TGTGCCAGCAGCTTAGGGACAGGGCCTAGCTATGGCTACACCTTC.

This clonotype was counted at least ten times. CDR3 nucleotides: TGCAGCCCACCTCTAGGCCCGGGCTATGGCTACACCTTC. This sequence encodes CSPPLGPGYGYTF. The chain recombines TRBV20-1 with TRBJ1-2; D remains ambiguous. This CDR3 spans 13 amino acids. From germline, CDR1 is DFQATT and CDR2 SNEGSKA (reference sequence).

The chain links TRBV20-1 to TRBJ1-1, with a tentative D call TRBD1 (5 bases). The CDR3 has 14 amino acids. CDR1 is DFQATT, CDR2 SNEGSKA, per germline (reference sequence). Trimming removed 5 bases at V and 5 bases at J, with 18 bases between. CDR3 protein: CSAEDGGRFTEAFF. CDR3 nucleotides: TGCAGTGCTGAGGATGGGGGAAGATTTACTGAAGCTTTCTTT.

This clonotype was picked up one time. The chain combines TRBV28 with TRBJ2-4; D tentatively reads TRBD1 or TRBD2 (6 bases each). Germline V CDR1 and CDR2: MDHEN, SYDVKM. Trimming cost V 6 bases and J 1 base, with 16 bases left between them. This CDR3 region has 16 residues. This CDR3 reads CASSPLGGLAKNIQYF. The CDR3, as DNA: TGTGCCAGCAGCCCATTAGGGGGACTGGCCAAAAACATTCAGTACTTC.

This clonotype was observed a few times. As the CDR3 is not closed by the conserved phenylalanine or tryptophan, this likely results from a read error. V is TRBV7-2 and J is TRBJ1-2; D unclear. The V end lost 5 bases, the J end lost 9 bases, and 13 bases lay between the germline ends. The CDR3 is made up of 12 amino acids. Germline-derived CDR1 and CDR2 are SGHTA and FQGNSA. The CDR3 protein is CASSPDSRSYTC. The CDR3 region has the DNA TGTGCCAGCAGCCCGGACTCGAGGAGCTACACCTGC.

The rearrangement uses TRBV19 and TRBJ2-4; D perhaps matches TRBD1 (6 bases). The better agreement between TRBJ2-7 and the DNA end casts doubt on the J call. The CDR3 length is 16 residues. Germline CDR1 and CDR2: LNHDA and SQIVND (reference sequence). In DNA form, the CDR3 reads TGTGCCAGTAGTGCTGAACTACAGGGCACCTCTTACGAGCAGTACTTC. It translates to CASSAELQGTSYEQYF.

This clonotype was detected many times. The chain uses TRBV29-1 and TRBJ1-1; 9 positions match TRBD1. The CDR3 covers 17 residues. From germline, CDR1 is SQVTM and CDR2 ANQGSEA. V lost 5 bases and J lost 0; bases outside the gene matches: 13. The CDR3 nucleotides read TGCAGCGTTACTCTTACAGGGGGCTACCGCATGAACACTGAAGCTTTCTTT. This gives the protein CSVTLTGGYRMNTEAFF.

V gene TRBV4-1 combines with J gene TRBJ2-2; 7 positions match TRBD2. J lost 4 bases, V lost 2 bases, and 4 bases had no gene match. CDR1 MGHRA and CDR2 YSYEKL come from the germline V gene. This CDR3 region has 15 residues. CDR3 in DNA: TGCGCCAGCAGCCAACGGCGGGGGAGCACCGGGGAGCTGTTTTTT. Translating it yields CASSQRRGSTGELFF.

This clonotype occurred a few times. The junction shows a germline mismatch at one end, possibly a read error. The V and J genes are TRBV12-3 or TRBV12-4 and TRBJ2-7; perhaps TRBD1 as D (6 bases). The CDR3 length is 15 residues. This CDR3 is CASSLDRAHAYGQYF. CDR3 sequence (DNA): TGTGCCAGCAGTTTAGACAGGGCTCATGCCTACGGGCAGTACTTC.

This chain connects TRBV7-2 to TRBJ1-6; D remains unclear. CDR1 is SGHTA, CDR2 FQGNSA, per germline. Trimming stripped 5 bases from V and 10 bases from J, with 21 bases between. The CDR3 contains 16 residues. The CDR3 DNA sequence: TGTGCCAGCAGCCCGCGGGCAGCCACGGCGGGGTCACCCCTCCACTTT. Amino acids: CASSPRAATAGSPLHF.

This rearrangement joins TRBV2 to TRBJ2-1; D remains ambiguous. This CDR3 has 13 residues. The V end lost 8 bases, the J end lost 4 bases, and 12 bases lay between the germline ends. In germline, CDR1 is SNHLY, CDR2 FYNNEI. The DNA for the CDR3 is TGTGCCAGCCAAAAGGAGACATACAATGAGCAGTTCTTC. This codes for CASQKETYNEQFF.

As DNA, the CDR3 is TGCGCCAGCAGCCAATACGAAGGGGGCCGGTATGGCTACACCTTC. Encoded protein: CASSQYEGGRYGYTF. This chain links TRBV4-1 with TRBJ1-2; 7 nucleotides agree with TRBD1. Looked up from germline, CDR1 is MGHRA and CDR2 is YSYEKL. The CDR3 is 15 amino acids. V lost 2 bases, J lost 5 bases, and 8 bases stayed unmatched.

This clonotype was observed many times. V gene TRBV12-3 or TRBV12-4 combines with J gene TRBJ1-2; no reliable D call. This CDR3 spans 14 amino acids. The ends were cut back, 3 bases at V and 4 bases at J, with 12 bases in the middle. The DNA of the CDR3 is TGTGCCAGCAGTTTGGGGAACTGGGGCTATGGCTACACCTTC. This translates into CASSLGNWGYGYTF.

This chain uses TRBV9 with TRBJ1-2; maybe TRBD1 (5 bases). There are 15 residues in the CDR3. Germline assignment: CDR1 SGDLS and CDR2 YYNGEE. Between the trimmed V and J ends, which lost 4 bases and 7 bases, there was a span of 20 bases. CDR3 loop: CASSTGQSLSGGYTF. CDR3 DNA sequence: TGTGCCAGCAGCACCGGACAATCCCTGTCCGGTGGCTACACCTTC.

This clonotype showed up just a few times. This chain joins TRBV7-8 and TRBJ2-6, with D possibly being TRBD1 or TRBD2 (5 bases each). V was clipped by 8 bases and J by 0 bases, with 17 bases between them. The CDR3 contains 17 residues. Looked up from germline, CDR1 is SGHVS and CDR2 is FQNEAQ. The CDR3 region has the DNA TGTGCCAGCTTAGACATCACCGGGGCCTCTGGGGCCAACGTCCTGACTTTC. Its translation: CASLDITGASGANVLTF.

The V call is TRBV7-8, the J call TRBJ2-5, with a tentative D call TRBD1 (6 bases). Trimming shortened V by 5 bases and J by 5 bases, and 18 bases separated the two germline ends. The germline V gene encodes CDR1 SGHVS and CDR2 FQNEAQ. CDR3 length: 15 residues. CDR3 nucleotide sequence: TGTGCCAGCAGCCTACTTACAGGGTTGAGGGAGACCCAGTACTTC. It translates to CASSLLTGLRETQYF.

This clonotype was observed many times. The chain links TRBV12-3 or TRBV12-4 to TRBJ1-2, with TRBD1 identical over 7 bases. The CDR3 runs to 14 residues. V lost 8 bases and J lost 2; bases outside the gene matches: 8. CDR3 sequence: CASGKRGQNYGYTF. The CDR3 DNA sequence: TGTGCCAGCGGCAAGAGGGGGCAAAACTATGGCTACACCTTC.

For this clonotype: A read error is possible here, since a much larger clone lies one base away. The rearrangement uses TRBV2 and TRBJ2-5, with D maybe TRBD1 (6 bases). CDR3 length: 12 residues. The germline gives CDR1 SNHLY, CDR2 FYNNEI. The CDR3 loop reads CTTQLGGETQYF. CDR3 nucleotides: TGTACCACCCAACTTGGGGGCGAGACCCAGTACTTC.

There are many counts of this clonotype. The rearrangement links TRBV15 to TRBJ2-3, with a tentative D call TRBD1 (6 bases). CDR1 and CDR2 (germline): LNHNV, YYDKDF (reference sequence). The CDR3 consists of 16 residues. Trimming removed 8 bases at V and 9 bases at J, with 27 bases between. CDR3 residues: CATRETLTGGEGTQYF. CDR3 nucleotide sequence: TGTGCCACCCGCGAAACCTTGACTGGGGGCGAGGGAACGCAGTATTTT. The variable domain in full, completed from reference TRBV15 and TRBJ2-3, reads DAMVIQNPRYQVTQFGKPVTLSCSQTLNHNVMYWYQQKSSQAPKLLFHYYDKDFNNEADTPDNFQSRRPNTSFCFLDIRSPGLGDTAMYLCATRETLTGGEGTQYFGPGTRLTVL.